This TCR beta chain was captured in a study of blood T cell repertoires in COVID-19. Only in-frame clones appear in the TCRdb table, and some are missing; sequencing was by immunoSEQ multiplex PCR. The sample has roughly 54,000 clones, 80% to 90% seen once; the top ten hold roughly 3%. J lost 1 base, V lost 6 bases, and 6 bases had no gene match. The CDR3 length is 15 residues. Germline V gene lookup returns CDR1 MNHEY and CDR2 SVGAGI. The material sequenced was peripheral blood. This receptor was obtained from a man in his fifties or sixties with acute or convalescent COVID-19. The chain links TRBV6-5 to TRBJ2-3, with TRBD2 matching 8 bases. The CDR3 spells CASRPGGSGTDTQYF. As DNA, the CDR3 is TGTGCCAGCAGGCCGGGGGGGTCGGGCACAGATACGCAGTATTTT.